This T cell receptor beta chain is drawn from a study of T cell repertoires in cytomegalovirus infection. For the study at large: Well-studied HLA-B-restricted epitopes and recently identified HLA-C-restricted epitopes of CMV were both used in the study.

TCRdb called the reads again in MiXCR, with one record for every CDR3 protein. This table has about 110,000 distinct CDR3 sequences, about 30% appearing once. The V and J ends lost 1 base and 2 bases respectively, with 12 bases between them. The CDR3 runs 15 residues. A note on this clonotype: Antigen: not known.

Overall study findings and caveats: What dominated the ex vivo response were HLA-C-restricted CMV-specific TCR beta clonotypes. Cumulative public TCR beta family frequency identified CMV carriers with the relevant HLA.

The J gene is TRBJ2-7, the V gene TRBV12-3 or TRBV12-4, with D possibly matching TRBD1 (6 bases). The specimen was CD8+ T cells from cultured PBMCs, collected from culture after CMV antigen stimulation. The sequence was collected from a human donor in good health (CMV status not recorded). Some clones in this sample may be carry-over from other donors' samples. Here the CDR3 reads CASSLGSGETYEQYF. For the CDR3, the DNA is TGTGCCAGCAGTTTAGGGTCAGGGGAAACCTACGAGCAGTACTTC.